Listed here are 23 T cell receptor beta chains from one sample, sequenced in a study of cytomegalovirus exposure and HLA in healthy donors. The PCR had 60 Vbeta and 13 Jbeta primers. Only in-frame clones appear in the TCRdb table, and some are missing; sequencing was by immunoSEQ multiplex PCR. The sample includes approximately 210,000 clones, 80% to 90% of them seen just once. The specimen sequenced was PBMCs. All receptors derive from a young man in good health and CMV-seronegative.

The V and J genes are TRBV27 and TRBJ1-4; 7 bases match TRBD1. The CDR3 runs 15 residues. The germline CDR1 and CDR2 sequences are MNHEY and SMNVEV (reference sequence). After removal of 2 bases from V and 4 bases from J, the junction contained 4 bases not matched to a gene. CDR3 bases: TGTGCCAGCAGTTTACGGACAGGCCGTAATGAAAAACTGTTTTTT. It codes for CASSLRTGRNEKLFF.

The J gene is TRBJ2-7, the V gene TRBV7-8; 7 nucleotides match TRBD2. The germline CDR1 and CDR2 sequences are SGHVS and FQNEAQ. V lost 5 bases and J lost 3; bases outside the gene matches: 13. The CDR3 runs to 16 residues. The CDR3 here is CASSAGPLAASYEQYF. For the CDR3, the DNA is TGTGCCAGCAGCGCAGGCCCCCTAGCGGCCAGCTACGAGCAGTACTTC. The full variable domain, completed using reference TRBV7-8 and TRBJ2-7, is GAGVSQSPRYKVAKRGQDVALRCDPISGHVSLFWYQQALGQGPEFLTYFQNEAQLDKSGLPSDRFFAERPEGSVSTLKIQRTQQEDSAVYLCASSAGPLAASYEQYFGPGTRLTVT.

V usage is TRBV7-6 and J usage is TRBJ1-2, with a possible D match to TRBD1 (5 bases). Germline values: CDR1 SGHVS, CDR2 FNYEAQ. This CDR3 has 14 residues. V dropped 6 bases and J dropped 7 bases, with 18 bases sitting between them. The CDR3 is CASRNPGITGGYTF. CDR3 bases: TGTGCCAGCAGGAACCCAGGTATCACAGGTGGCTACACCTTC.

The chain carries TRBV19 and TRBJ2-7, with a weak D call TRBD1 (5 bases). CDR1 is LNHDA, CDR2 SQIVND, per germline (reference sequence). The V gene lost 4 bases and the J gene lost 6 bases, with 19 bases spanning the gap. The CDR3 sequence is 15 residues long. CDR3 sequence: CASSTGLGLGSEQYF. The CDR3 nucleotides read TGTGCCAGTAGTACAGGGTTGGGGCTAGGAAGCGAGCAGTACTTC.

This chain connects TRBV7-6 to TRBJ1-1, with D possibly TRBD1 on 5 matching bases. In germline, CDR1 is SGHVS, CDR2 FNYEAQ. The CDR3 has 13 residues. The V end lost 2 bases, the J end lost 9 bases, and 13 bases lay between the germline ends. CDR3 in DNA: TGTGCCAGCAGCTTAAATGGGGCTTCCAAAGCTTTCTTT. This codes for CASSLNGASKAFF. The full variable domain, rest sourced from reference TRBV7-6 and TRBJ1-1, is GAGVSQSPRYKVTKRGQDVALRCDPISGHVSLYWYRQALGQGPEFLTYFNYEAQQDKSGLPNDRFSAERPEGSISTLTIQRTEQRDSAMYRCASSLNGASKAFFGQGTRLTVV.

V gene TRBV29-1 combines with J gene TRBJ2-3, with D possibly being TRBD2 (6 bases). This CDR3 is 14 amino acids long. CDR1 and CDR2 from the germline V gene are SQVTM and ANQGSEA. Trimming stripped 7 bases from V and 4 bases from J, with 18 bases between. The CDR3 bases are TGCAGCGCCCACCCCTTGCGGGACTCAGATACGCAGTATTTT. This gives the protein CSAHPLRDSDTQYF.

This chain connects TRBV5-1 to TRBJ2-3; 9 bases match TRBD2. The CDR3 has 16 amino acids. The trim removed 0 bases at V and 1 base at J, leaving 3 bases unmatched. The V gene's germline CDR1 is SGHRS and CDR2 YFSETQ. The CDR3 region is CASSLASGTRTDTQYF. CDR3 bases: TGCGCCAGCAGCTTGGCTAGCGGGACGCGCACAGATACGCAGTATTTT. Full variable domain (outside the CDR3, taken from reference TRBV5-1 and TRBJ2-3): KAGVTQTPRYLIKTRGQQVTLSCSPISGHRSVSWYQQTPGQGLQFLFEYFSETQRNKGNFPGRFSGRQFSNSRSEMNVSTLELGDSALYLCASSLASGTRTDTQYFGPGTRLTVL.

The J gene is TRBJ2-1, the V gene TRBV30; 14 nucleotides agree with TRBD2. From germline, CDR1 is GTSNPN and CDR2 SVGIG (reference sequence). The J segment lost 7 bases and the V segment lost 5 bases, leaving 7 bases of the junction unmatched. This CDR3 is built from 15 residues. CDR3 sequence reads: CAWETGTSGRNEQFF. The CDR3 DNA reads TGTGCCTGGGAAACCGGGACTAGCGGGAGAAATGAGCAGTTCTTC. Combining the CDR3 with reference TRBV30 and TRBJ2-1 gives the whole variable domain SQTIHQWPATLVQPVGSPLSLECTVEGTSNPNLYWYRQAAGRGLQLLFYSVGIGQISSEVPQNLSASRPQDRQFILSSKKLLLSDSGFYLCAWETGTSGRNEQFFGPGTRLTVL.

V and J are TRBV4-1 and TRBJ2-2; no reliable D call. The germline V gene has CDR1 MGHRA and CDR2 YSYEKL. V lost 4 bases to trimming and J lost 2 bases, with 8 bases between them. The CDR3 sequence is 14 residues long. DNA of the CDR3: TGCGCCAGCAGCCTAGTACCTAACACCGGGGAGCTGTTTTTT. It yields the protein CASSLVPNTGELFF.

The chain recombines TRBV28 with TRBJ2-1; D gene unclear. The germline V gene has CDR1 MDHEN and CDR2 SYDVKM. V lost 8 bases and J lost 9, with 11 bases in between. The CDR3 has 11 residues. In DNA, the CDR3 is TGTGCCAGCGTAAGTGGGCTTGAGCAGTTCTTC. It translates to CASVSGLEQFF.

The V call is TRBV14, the J call TRBJ2-5, with D possibly matching TRBD2 (6 bases). Trimming took off 4 bases at V and 3 bases at J, with 9 bases between the two ends. Germline values: CDR1 SGHDN, CDR2 FVKESK. There are 13 residues in the CDR3. DNA of the CDR3: TGTGCCAGCAGCCTGGGACTGAAAGAGACCCAGTACTTC. This encodes CASSLGLKETQYF.

The rearrangement links TRBV11-2 to TRBJ1-5; 8 positions match TRBD1. The junction had 9 bases not matched to a gene; V was cut back by 5 bases and J by 6 bases. The CDR3 contains 15 residues. CDR1 and CDR2 from the germline V gene are SGHAT and FQNNGV. In DNA form, the CDR3 reads TGTGCCAGCAGCGAGACAGGGGACGGCTTTCAGCCCCAGCATTTT. This translates into CASSETGDGFQPQHF.

Remarks on this clone: Different DNA sequences within this sample yield the same CDR3. The chain couples TRBV4-1 to TRBJ1-2, with 8 bases that match TRBD1. The CDR3 covers 14 residues. Germline CDR1 MGHRA, CDR2 YSYEKL. V was clipped by 0 bases and J by 8 bases; unmatched bases: 5. CDR3 in DNA: TGCGCCAGCAGCCAAGATCCGGACAGGGAAGGCTACACCTTC. This translates into CASSQDPDREGYTF.

V is TRBV7-2 and J is TRBJ2-5; 10 bases align to TRBD2. Germline CDR1 SGHTA, CDR2 FQGNSA. The CDR3 spans 16 residues. V was pared by 1 base and J by 7 bases, with 9 bases of the junction left unmatched. The CDR3 protein is CASSLDSSGGKGTQYF. CDR3 DNA: TGTGCCAGCAGCTTAGATTCTAGCGGGGGTAAGGGGACCCAGTACTTC.

This sequence joins TRBV5-6 and TRBJ2-7; 10 nucleotides align to TRBD2. V lost 6 bases to trimming and J lost 7 bases; unmatched junction nucleotides: 13. Germline V gene data show CDR1 as SGHDT and CDR2 as YYEEEE. CDR3 length: 15 residues. CDR3 loop: CASTTWNSGRLEQYF. The CDR3 coding sequence is TGTGCCAGCACCACTTGGAATAGCGGGAGGCTTGAGCAGTACTTC.

The table lists this clone with a count of one. For the CDR3, the DNA is TGCGCCAGCAGCCAAGGAGAGGGACGGGGGGGCGTATATACGCAGTATTTT. Its translation is CASSQGEGRGGVYTQYF. The chain joins TRBV4-3 to TRBJ2-3, with TRBD2 matching 8 bases. This CDR3 region has 17 residues. The germline gives CDR1 LGHNA, CDR2 YSLEER. V dropped 1 base and J dropped 7; count of bases not matched to a gene: 13.

The chain links TRBV7-8 to TRBJ2-1, with 11 bases identical to TRBD1. Germline V gene lookup returns CDR1 SGHVS and CDR2 FQNEAQ. CDR3 length: 16 amino acids. The junction had 2 bases not matched to a gene; V was cut back by 4 bases and J by 0 bases. The chain's CDR3 is CASSSGTGGSYNEQFF. The DNA for the CDR3 is TGTGCCAGCAGCTCCGGGACAGGGGGCTCCTACAATGAGCAGTTCTTC. Looking up the rest from reference TRBV7-8 and TRBJ2-1 gives the full variable domain: GAGVSQSPRYKVAKRGQDVALRCDPISGHVSLFWYQQALGQGPEFLTYFQNEAQLDKSGLPSDRFFAERPEGSVSTLKIQRTQQEDSAVYLCASSSGTGGSYNEQFFGPGTRLTVL.

The chain joins TRBV2 to TRBJ1-5; possible D gene TRBD1, 6 bases. CDR1 is SNHLY, CDR2 FYNNEI, per germline. The length of the CDR3 is 15 residues. The V end was cut by 5 bases, the J end by 2 bases, with 13 bases between. The CDR3 spells CASSYRAGGNQPQHF. CDR3 coding DNA: TGTGCCAGCAGTTACAGGGCCGGTGGCAATCAGCCCCAGCATTTT.

The chain combines TRBV11-3 with TRBJ2-1; tentative D call: TRBD2 (5 bases). This CDR3 is 18 amino acids long. V lost 1 base to trimming and J lost 8 bases, with 24 bases between them. Germline assignment: CDR1 SGHNT and CDR2 YENEEA. CDR3 nucleotides: TGTGCCAGCAGCTTAGGAGGTGTAGGAGAGGGAGCGTCGGATGAGCAGTTCTTC. Residues: CASSLGGVGEGASDEQFF. The whole variable domain, filled in from reference TRBV11-3 and TRBJ2-1, reads EAGVVQSPRYKIIEKKQPVAFWCNPISGHNTLYWYLQNLGQGPELLIRYENEEAVDDSQLPKDRFSAERLKGVDSTLKIQPAELGDSAVYLCASSLGGVGEGASDEQFFGPGTRLTVL.

J is TRBJ1-5 and V is TRBV30; D is ambiguous. CDR1 is GTSNPN, CDR2 SVGIG, per germline (reference sequence). V shed 0 bases and J shed 2 bases, with 11 bases lying between them. The CDR3 has 15 amino acids. The DNA for the CDR3 is TGTGCCTGGAGTGTCTCGCGACAAGGCAATCAGCCCCAGCATTTT. Translation: CAWSVSRQGNQPQHF.

The chain links TRBV6-1 to TRBJ1-6; no clear D. Germline lookup yields CDR1 MNHNS and CDR2 SASEGT. The V end lost 6 bases, the J end lost 3 bases, and 6 bases lay between the germline ends. The CDR3 spans 13 residues. The CDR3 sequence: CASREDYNSPLHF. CDR3 bases: TGTGCCAGCAGGGAGGACTATAATTCACCCCTCCACTTT.

The genes are TRBV7-9 and TRBJ2-5; D might be TRBD2 (6 bases). The CDR3 is made up of 16 amino acids. With 1 base removed from V and 0 bases from J, the gap between germline ends came to 12 bases. The germline V gene has CDR1 SEHNR and CDR2 FQNEAQ (reference sequence). As DNA, the CDR3 is TGTGCCAGCAGCTTAGGGCGGGGATCGTACCAAGAGACCCAGTACTTC. Its protein product is CASSLGRGSYQETQYF.

The rearrangement uses TRBV7-8 and TRBJ2-2; the D gene is possibly TRBD2 (7 bases). The CDR3 sequence is 18 residues long. Looked up from germline, CDR1 is SGHVS and CDR2 is FQNEAQ. The germline V and J ends were trimmed by 2 bases and 0 bases, with 16 bases remaining between them. The CDR3 coding sequence is TGTGCCAGCAGCTTACTTACGGGGGGCGACACGAACACCGGGGAGCTGTTTTTT. Its translation is CASSLLTGGDTNTGELFF.